This T cell receptor (beta chain) stems from a study of shared clonotypes between healthy human individuals. Data came from immunoSEQ multiplex PCR; TCRdb stores just in-frame clones and leaves some out. The table records about 2.2 million clones, about 92% of them present only once. Cells designated naive CD8 were CD45RO-negative and were positively selected for CCR7, with terminally differentiated effector memory CD45RA+ cells excluded. The CDR3 sequence is 15 residues long. The germline V and J ends were trimmed by 2 bases and 0 bases, with 7 bases remaining between them. The germline gives CDR1 SEHNR, CDR2 FQNEAQ (reference sequence).

The sequencing sample was made of naive CD8+ T cells from PBMCs. The chain carries TRBV7-9 and TRBJ1-4; no definite D call. The receptor's source is a young man in good health. Some clones in this sample may be carry-over from other donors' samples. The DNA for the CDR3 is TGTGCCAGCAGCTTAATTGAGTCAACTAATGAAAAACTGTTTTTT. Amino acid sequence: CASSLIESTNEKLFF.